A single sample is the source of the 15 T cell receptor beta chains below, sequenced in a study of OX40 agonist ivuxolimab in advanced cancers. The data were produced by immunoSEQ multiplex PCR, yet TCRdb's version contains in-frame clones alone and is incomplete. The sample consists of about 86,000 clones, 91% of them appearing once. The sample here was CD4+ or CD8+ T cells sorted from blood, taken in a trial of the OX40 agonist ivuxolimab. These receptors were obtained from an adult with an advanced solid tumor such as melanoma, head and neck, liver or kidney cancer.

The genes are TRBV19 and TRBJ2-1; D tentatively fits TRBD1 or TRBD2 (6 bases each). V was trimmed by 2 bases and J by 8 bases, leaving 13 bases between them. The CDR3 sequence is 14 residues long. The germline V gene encodes CDR1 LNHDA and CDR2 SQIVND (reference sequence). Written as DNA, the CDR3 is TGTGCCAGTAGTATAAGGGTGGAGGGGGATGAGCAGTTCTTC. Translating gives CASSIRVEGDEQFF.

This chain connects TRBV9 to TRBJ2-3, with a possible D match to TRBD1 (6 bases). Germline CDR1 SGDLS, CDR2 YYNGEE. Between the trimmed V and J ends, which lost 6 bases and 4 bases, there was a span of 15 bases. The CDR3 runs 14 residues. The CDR3 protein is CASTGRGFSDTQYF. DNA of the CDR3: TGTGCCAGCACGGGCAGGGGATTTTCAGATACGCAGTATTTT. The complete variable domain, with remaining parts taken from reference TRBV9 and TRBJ2-3, reads DSGVTQTPKHLITATGQRVTLRCSPRSGDLSVYWYQQSLDQGLQFLIQYYNGEERAKGNILERFSAQQFPDLHSELNLSSLELGDSALYFCASTGRGFSDTQYFGPGTRLTVL.

This clone was observed a single time. Here the CDR3 DNA reads TGTGCCAGCAGCACAGCCGGGACAGGGTTGGCCAAAAACATTCAGTACTTC. It yields the protein CASSTAGTGLAKNIQYF. The chain carries TRBV7-9 and TRBJ2-4; 9 positions match TRBD1. This CDR3 is built from 17 residues. Germline CDR1 and CDR2: SEHNR and FQNEAQ (reference sequence). The V and J ends lost 5 bases and 1 base, in that order; junction bases with no gene match: 9.

In its sample, this clone was seen once. The chain combines TRBV7-9 with TRBJ2-1, with 7 bases fitting TRBD1. The J segment lost 5 bases and the V segment lost 1 base, leaving 2 bases of the junction unmatched. This CDR3 comprises 14 residues. Germline V CDR1 and CDR2: SEHNR, FQNEAQ (reference sequence). CDR3 bases: TGTGCCAGCAGCTTAGGACAGGGCAACAATGAGCAGTTCTTC. This gives the protein CASSLGQGNNEQFF.

This chain links TRBV28 with TRBJ2-7; tentative D call: TRBD1 (5 bases). Trimming cost V 4 bases and J 5 bases, with 9 bases left between them. Germline assignment: CDR1 MDHEN and CDR2 SYDVKM. The CDR3 is made up of 12 amino acids. CDR3 sequence (DNA): TGTGCCAGCAGTTACAGGATCGACGAGCAGTACTTC. This gives the protein CASSYRIDEQYF. The entire variable domain, with the rest obtained from reference TRBV28 and TRBJ2-7, is as follows: DVKVTQSSRYLVKRTGEKVFLECVQDMDHENMFWYRQDPGLGLRLIYFSYDVKMKEKGDIPEGYSVSREKKERFSLILESASTNQTSMYLCASSYRIDEQYFGPGTRLTVT.

The gene calls are TRBV19 and TRBJ1-1; D not resolved. The length of the CDR3 is 12 residues. Germline-derived CDR1 and CDR2 are LNHDA and SQIVND (reference sequence). Deletions cut 5 bases from V and 4 bases from J, with 8 bases between. CDR3 sequence (DNA): TGTGCCAGTAGTGAGGTGAGCACTGAAGCTTTCTTT. This gives the protein CASSEVSTEAFF.

The rearrangement links TRBV2 to TRBJ2-1; tentative D call: TRBD2 (6 bases). CDR1 is SNHLY, CDR2 FYNNEI, per germline. Trimming removed 3 bases at V and 12 bases at J, with 21 bases between. The CDR3 runs 15 residues. The CDR3 is CASSDSRERELGQFF. In DNA, the CDR3 is TGTGCCAGCAGTGACTCGCGGGAAAGAGAATTAGGGCAGTTCTTC.

V is TRBV4-1 and J is TRBJ1-5; 9 bases line up with TRBD1. CDR3 size: 16 residues. The J segment lost 2 bases and the V segment lost 2 bases, leaving 4 bases of the junction unmatched. The germline V gene has CDR1 MGHRA and CDR2 YSYEKL. Here the CDR3 reads CASSQRTGVGNQPQHF. The CDR3, as DNA: TGCGCCAGCAGCCAACGGACAGGGGTTGGCAATCAGCCCCAGCATTTT.

The chain uses TRBV7-9 and TRBJ2-1; TRBD1 aligns across 7 bases. Germline V lookup: CDR1 SEHNR, CDR2 FQNEAQ (reference sequence). Trimming took 3 bases from V and 4 from J; bases not matched to a gene: 12. This CDR3 spans 17 amino acids. This CDR3 reads CASSFPRGQSLYNEQFF. CDR3 sequence (DNA): TGTGCCAGCAGCTTCCCGAGGGGACAGTCCCTATACAATGAGCAGTTCTTC.

This sequence joins TRBV15 and TRBJ2-7; D is possibly TRBD2 (6 bases). This CDR3 has 17 residues. Germline values: CDR1 LNHNV, CDR2 YYDKDF (reference sequence). Trimming removed 5 bases from V and 1 base from J, with 21 bases in between. The CDR3 nucleotides read TGTGCCACCAGCCCCGAGGTGAGTAGCGGATCTTCCTACGAGCAGTACTTC. This encodes CATSPEVSSGSSYEQYF.

The gene calls are TRBV5-6 and TRBJ2-6; D is possibly TRBD2 (5 bases). V lost 5 bases, J lost 4 bases, and 13 bases lay in between. There are 15 residues in the CDR3. The germline gives CDR1 SGHDT, CDR2 YYEEEE. This CDR3 reads CASRWGSAGANVLTF. CDR3 nucleotide sequence: TGTGCCAGCAGGTGGGGTAGCGCCGGGGCCAACGTCCTGACTTTC.

This clone has only one observation. This chain uses TRBV7-9 with TRBJ2-1; D unresolved. Germline CDR1 and CDR2: SEHNR and FQNEAQ (reference sequence). V dropped 4 bases and J dropped 7 bases, with 14 bases sitting between them. The CDR3 covers 14 residues. CDR3 in DNA: TGTGCCAGCAGCTCTCCCCAAGTCCCGAATGAGCAGTTCTTC. Translation: CASSSPQVPNEQFF.

The chain joins TRBV14 to TRBJ2-2; D is unresolved. CDR3 length: 14 residues. V lost 0 bases to trimming and J lost 8 bases, with 10 bases between them. CDR1 SGHDN and CDR2 FVKESK come from the germline V gene. The CDR3: CASSQDAPWGELFF. CDR3 nucleotide sequence: TGTGCCAGCAGCCAAGACGCTCCCTGGGGGGAGCTGTTTTTT.

CDR3 in DNA: TGTGCCAGCAGTTACCCCAGGGACGCCACTGAAGCTTTCTTT. Translating it yields CASSYPRDATEAFF. The chain uses TRBV6-6 and TRBJ1-1; weak D call: TRBD1 (5 bases). Deletions cut 2 bases from V and 4 bases from J, with 11 bases between. The germline gives CDR1 MNHNY, CDR2 SVGAGI (reference sequence). This CDR3 is 14 amino acids long.

J is TRBJ2-7 and V is TRBV4-1, with D tentatively TRBD1 or TRBD2 (5 bases each). Germline V gene lookup returns CDR1 MGHRA and CDR2 YSYEKL. Trimming removed 1 base at V and 6 bases at J, with 13 bases between. This CDR3 has 14 residues. The CDR3 region is CASSQGGVDSEQYF. In DNA form, the CDR3 reads TGCGCCAGCAGCCAAGGAGGGGTCGATAGCGAGCAGTACTTC.